These 18 T cell receptor beta chains originate from one sample sequenced in a study of cytomegalovirus exposure and HLA in healthy donors. A multiplex PCR was run with 60 Vbeta primers and 13 Jbeta primers. Generated by immunoSEQ multiplex PCR, the TCRdb table keeps only in-frame clones and is missing some. The sample carries under 200,000 clones, 75% recorded once. Source material: PBMCs. All receptors derive from a male donor in good health and CMV-seronegative.

In this sample, this clone turned up a few times. The chain links TRBV2 to TRBJ1-1; D may be TRBD1 (6 bases). The CDR3 totals 16 residues. The V and J ends lost 3 bases and 0 bases respectively, with 14 bases between them. In germline, CDR1 is SNHLY, CDR2 FYNNEI. The CDR3 loop is CASSDPGHLMNTEAFF. CDR3 DNA sequence: TGTGCCAGCAGTGATCCGGGACACCTCATGAACACTGAAGCTTTCTTT. The full variable domain, in which reference TRBV2 and TRBJ1-1 provide the parts outside the CDR3, is EPEVTQTPSHQVTQMGQEVILRCVPISNHLYFYWYRQILGQKVEFLVSFYNNEISEKSEIFDDQFSVERPDGSNFTLKIRSTKLEDSAMYFCASSDPGHLMNTEAFFGQGTRLTVV.

As DNA, the CDR3 is TGTGCCAGCAGCTTCCCTCTCCAGGGAGGCCGCACAGATACGCAGTATTTT. Translating gives CASSFPLQGGRTDTQYF. The chain couples TRBV11-2 to TRBJ2-3; the D gene is possibly TRBD2 (6 bases). V lost 3 bases to trimming and J lost 1 base, with 17 bases between them. This CDR3 contains 17 residues. Germline-derived CDR1 and CDR2 are SGHAT and FQNNGV.

This sequence joins TRBV6-5 and TRBJ1-2; D ambiguous. Germline V gene sequence: CDR1 MNHEY, CDR2 SVGAGI. Trimming cost V 2 bases and J 7 bases, with 11 bases left between them. The CDR3 spans 13 residues. CDR3 sequence reads: CASSYRGGSGYTF. The CDR3 region has the DNA TGTGCCAGCAGTTACCGGGGAGGGAGTGGCTACACCTTC.

The V gene is TRBV7-2, the J gene TRBJ1-2; 9 bases are shared with TRBD1. Trimming took 3 bases from V and 8 from J; bases not matched to a gene: 4. This CDR3 is 13 amino acids long. Germline CDR1 SGHTA, CDR2 FQGNSA. The CDR3 DNA follows: TGTGCCAGCAGCTTTGACAGGGGGGGCGGCTACACCTTC. Protein sequence: CASSFDRGGGYTF.

The chain is built from TRBV5-1 and TRBJ2-5; the match to TRBD2 covers 8 bases. The CDR3 runs 15 residues. With V trimmed by 6 bases and J by 4 bases, 11 bases remained unmatched. Per germline, CDR1 SGHRS and CDR2 YFSETQ. CDR3 sequence: CASTPGVRGAETQYF. The CDR3 nucleotides are TGCGCCAGCACCCCTGGGGTGCGGGGGGCAGAGACCCAGTACTTC.

This sequence joins TRBV5-4 and TRBJ2-5; 11 positions match TRBD2. The CDR3 is 16 residues long. CDR1 and CDR2 (germline): SGHNT, YYREEE (reference sequence). Trimming took 4 bases from V and 3 from J; bases not matched to a gene: 8. In DNA form, the CDR3 reads TGTGCCAGCAGCAAGGGGGCTAGCGGGGGGAAAGAGACCCAGTACTTC. Its translation: CASSKGASGGKETQYF.

The chain is built from TRBV5-6 and TRBJ1-5, with D possibly being TRBD1 (5 bases). CDR3 length equals 15 residues. V was cut by 1 base and J by 6 bases, with 14 bases left in between. CDR1 SGHDT and CDR2 YYEEEE come from the germline V gene. Written as DNA, the CDR3 is TGTGCCAGCAGCTTGATAGGGGATGCTGGTCAGCCCCAGCATTTT. The encoded protein is CASSLIGDAGQPQHF.

This clone has a single count. The V call is TRBV4-1, the J call TRBJ2-1; 10 bases are a match to TRBD2. From germline, CDR1 is MGHRA and CDR2 YSYEKL. The CDR3 runs to 15 residues. V was clipped by 1 base and J by 7 bases; unmatched bases: 4. CDR3 protein: CASSQGSGGVNEQFF. Written as DNA, the CDR3 is TGCGCCAGCAGCCAAGGAAGCGGGGGGGTTAATGAGCAGTTCTTC.

The rearrangement links TRBV5-4 to TRBJ2-3, with 13 nucleotides matching TRBD2. Germline-derived CDR1 and CDR2 are SGHNT and YYREEE (reference sequence). V lost 5 bases, J lost 2 bases, and 5 bases stayed unmatched. The CDR3 loop spans 16 amino acids. CDR3 nucleotides: TGTGCCAGCAGTTCTGGACTAGCGGGAGTCACAGATACGCAGTATTTT. Its translation: CASSSGLAGVTDTQYF.

The sample holds a few counts of this clone. V usage is TRBV28 and J usage is TRBJ2-4; a possible D gene is TRBD2 (6 bases). The CDR3 length is 15 residues. Trimming removed 3 bases at V and 7 bases at J, with 16 bases between. Per the germline V gene, CDR1 is MDHEN and CDR2 is SYDVKM. CDR3 in amino acids: CASSFGGGGLNIQYF. For the CDR3, the DNA is TGTGCCAGCAGTTTTGGGGGAGGAGGGTTGAACATTCAGTACTTC.

The CDR3 DNA follows: TGTGCCAGCAGCCAAGGGGTCAGGGTATCGTCTGGCTACACCTTC. It is translated as CASSQGVRVSSGYTF. This chain links TRBV4-2 with TRBJ1-2; D perhaps matches TRBD1 (5 bases). Trimming stripped 1 base from V and 7 bases from J, with 16 bases between. The CDR3 loop spans 15 amino acids. Germline lookup yields CDR1 LGHNA and CDR2 YNFKEQ.

The chain links TRBV5-1 to TRBJ2-2; 7 positions match TRBD1. V lost 2 bases and J lost 7; bases outside the gene matches: 8. The germline CDR1 and CDR2 sequences are SGHRS and YFSETQ. CDR3 length: 15 residues. The CDR3 here is CASSLLGQPGGELFF. The CDR3 DNA sequence: TGCGCCAGCAGCTTACTGGGACAGCCGGGCGGGGAGCTGTTTTTT. The full variable domain, rest sourced from reference TRBV5-1 and TRBJ2-2, is KAGVTQTPRYLIKTRGQQVTLSCSPISGHRSVSWYQQTPGQGLQFLFEYFSETQRNKGNFPGRFSGRQFSNSRSEMNVSTLELGDSALYLCASSLLGQPGGELFFGEGSRLTVL.

This clone was recorded a few times. J is TRBJ2-7 and V is TRBV11-2; 8 bases align to TRBD1. CDR1 is SGHAT and CDR2 is FQNNGV in the germline V gene. V trimming: 1 base; J trimming: 5 bases; junction bases outside the gene matches: 4. The CDR3 consists of 14 residues. The DNA of the CDR3 is TGTGCCAGCAGCTTAGGACAGGGGAACAACGAGCAGTACTTC. Its translation is CASSLGQGNNEQYF.

The chain couples TRBV6-6 to TRBJ1-5, with 9 bases aligning to TRBD1. The CDR3 is 16 amino acids. V gave up 6 bases and J gave up 5 bases; unmatched junction bases: 11. The germline V gene encodes CDR1 MNHNY and CDR2 SVGAGI (reference sequence). The CDR3, as DNA: TGTGCCAGCAGGCCCTCACAGGGGGCGCGAGATCAGCCCCAGCATTTT. It specifies CASRPSQGARDQPQHF.

V gene TRBV4-1 combines with J gene TRBJ2-1, with 9 nucleotides matching TRBD2. This CDR3 contains 15 residues. Germline trimming cut 2 bases from V and 3 bases from J; bases unmatched to any gene: 2. CDR1 is MGHRA, CDR2 YSYEKL, per germline. CDR3 amino acids: CASSQRTSDYNEQFF. Written as DNA, the CDR3 is TGCGCCAGCAGCCAAAGGACTAGCGACTACAATGAGCAGTTCTTC.

This rearrangement joins TRBV7-8 to TRBJ2-1, with 12 bases aligning to TRBD2. Germline CDR1 reads SGHVS; CDR2 reads FQNEAQ. This CDR3 comprises 16 residues. J lost 3 bases, V lost 6 bases, and 6 bases had no gene match. CDR3 protein: CASSERTSGIYNEQFF. As DNA, the CDR3 is TGTGCCAGCAGTGAACGGACTAGCGGGATCTACAATGAGCAGTTCTTC.

The chain uses TRBV5-4 and TRBJ2-2; no firm D call. This CDR3 spans 16 amino acids. CDR1 is SGHNT, CDR2 YYREEE, per germline (reference sequence). Trimming removed 1 base at V and 3 bases at J, with 13 bases between. DNA of the CDR3: TGTGCCAGCAGCTTGTATGAAATCCGGTACACCGGGGAGCTGTTTTTT. Translation: CASSLYEIRYTGELFF.

The chain uses TRBV11-2 and TRBJ2-7, with 8 positions matching TRBD2. Looked up from germline, CDR1 is SGHAT and CDR2 is FQNNGV. The CDR3 sequence is 16 residues long. V gave up 0 bases and J gave up 4 bases; unmatched junction bases: 8. The CDR3 loop is CASSLDRSGGRYEQYF. In DNA, the CDR3 is TGTGCCAGCAGCTTAGATCGAAGCGGGGGAAGGTACGAGCAGTACTTC.